Presented here are 19 T cell receptor beta chains from one specimen sequenced in a study of blood T cell repertoires in COVID-19. Assay used: immunoSEQ multiplex PCR; TCRdb lists only in-frame clones, some missing. The sample lists about 270,000 clones, 75% to 90% occurring once. Sequenced sample: PBMCs or T cells enriched from blood (not recorded which). Every receptor here comes from a woman under 40 with acute COVID-19.

V and J are TRBV7-5 and TRBJ1-4; no check of the table's D call, TRBD1, against the DNA was made. TRBV7-5 is given as a pseudogene. CDR3 size: 16 residues. The CDR3 DNA sequence: TGTGTCAGAAGCTTAGGGACAGTTATTATTCGGGGCAAACTGTTTTTT. Protein: CVRSLGTVIIRGKLFF.

The chain couples TRBV5-4 to TRBJ2-3; 10 positions agree with TRBD2. V was pared by 2 bases and J by 4 bases, with 7 bases of the junction left unmatched. Per the germline V gene, CDR1 is SGHNT and CDR2 is YYREEE (reference sequence). This CDR3 comprises 16 residues. DNA of the CDR3: TGTGCCAGCAGCTTTCGGCTAGCGGGAGTAGCAGATACGCAGTATTTT. Residues: CASSFRLAGVADTQYF. The complete variable domain, with remaining parts taken from reference TRBV5-4 and TRBJ2-3, reads ETGVTQSPTHLIKTRGQQVTLRCSSQSGHNTVSWYQQALGQGPQFIFQYYREEENGRGNFPPRFSGLQFPNYSSELNVNALELDDSALYLCASSFRLAGVADTQYFGPGTRLTVL.

The chain couples TRBV19 to TRBJ2-7; 7 nucleotides line up with TRBD2. The CDR3 is 10 residues long. CDR1 is LNHDA, CDR2 SQIVND, per germline (reference sequence). Unmatched junction bases numbered 6, after V lost 10 bases and J lost 9 bases. CDR3 DNA: TGTGCCACCCGGGGGGAGAGGCAGTACTTC. It encodes CATRGERQYF.

The chain couples TRBV7-9 to TRBJ1-1; no reliable D call. Trimming stripped 8 bases from V and 1 base from J, with 17 bases between. This CDR3 is built from 15 residues. CDR1 SEHNR and CDR2 FQNEAQ come from the germline V gene (reference sequence). The CDR3 loop is CASRNSQLANTEAFF. The DNA of the CDR3 is TGTGCCAGCCGAAACTCACAGCTCGCGAACACTGAAGCTTTCTTT.

This clone was seen a single time. This chain joins TRBV7-3 and TRBJ2-3, with TRBD1 identical over 8 bases. The CDR3 totals 14 residues. Germline V lookup: CDR1 SGHTA, CDR2 FQGTGA. V was clipped by 7 bases and J by 2 bases; unmatched bases: 5. CDR3 sequence: CASTPGQVTDTQYF. For the CDR3, the DNA is TGTGCCAGCACCCCGGGACAGGTCACAGATACGCAGTATTTT.

The chain recombines TRBV7-9 with TRBJ1-2, with 12 bases matching TRBD1. Germline V gene data show CDR1 as SEHNR and CDR2 as FQNEAQ (reference sequence). The CDR3 spans 16 residues. With V trimmed by 8 bases and J by 4 bases, 11 bases remained unmatched. The CDR3 spells CASSFRDRGPSYGYTF. In nucleotides, the CDR3 is TGTGCCAGCTCATTCCGGGACAGGGGGCCGAGCTATGGCTACACCTTC.

The chain couples TRBV4-1 to TRBJ1-5; 7 bases are a match to TRBD1. The germline CDR1 and CDR2 sequences are MGHRA and YSYEKL. The length of the CDR3 is 16 residues. With V trimmed by 0 bases and J by 5 bases, 7 bases remained unmatched. CDR3 in amino acids: CASSQERRGLDQPQHF. In DNA form, the CDR3 reads TGCGCCAGCAGCCAAGAACGGAGGGGGCTCGATCAGCCCCAGCATTTT.

The chain carries TRBV7-3 and TRBJ2-2; unclear D gene. V was clipped by 4 bases and J by 4 bases, with 7 bases between them. Germline values: CDR1 SGHTA, CDR2 FQGTGA. The CDR3 runs to 13 residues. CDR3 region: CASSSSGTGELFF. The CDR3 DNA sequence: TGTGCCAGCAGCTCCAGTGGCACCGGGGAGCTGTTTTTT.

This clone was detected only a few times. V gene TRBV20-1 combines with J gene TRBJ2-3, with 10 bases lining up with TRBD2. The CDR3 contains 14 residues. Germline V gene sequence: CDR1 DFQATT, CDR2 SNEGSKA (reference sequence). The V segment lost 3 bases and the J segment 4 bases; nucleotides outside the gene matches: 4. CDR3 sequence reads: CSASEREGADTQYF. The CDR3 nucleotides are TGCAGTGCTAGTGAGCGGGAGGGCGCAGATACGCAGTATTTT.

This clone was detected only a few times. V is TRBV6-2 or TRBV6-3 and J is TRBJ2-7; 7 bases are a match to TRBD1. CDR1 and CDR2 from the germline V gene are MNHEY and SVGEGT. CDR3 length equals 12 residues. The ends lost 4 bases at V and 7 bases at J; junction bases unmatched: 4. CDR3 nucleotide sequence: TGTGCCAGCAGTTTTACAGGGGAGGAGCAGTACTTC. It encodes CASSFTGEEQYF.

As regards this clone: The identical CDR3 is also encoded by other nucleotide sequences in the sample. The CDR3 is CASSSGENTGELFF. CDR3 sequence (DNA): TGCGCCAGCAGCTCCGGAGAGAACACCGGGGAGCTGTTTTTT. The chain couples TRBV5-1 to TRBJ2-2; no clear D gene. The CDR3 has 14 residues. V lost 3 bases and J 1 base, leaving 7 bases between the germline ends. The germline V gene has CDR1 SGHRS and CDR2 YFSETQ.

The chain has TRBV5-1 and TRBJ2-3, with D unclear. Germline V CDR1 and CDR2: SGHRS, YFSETQ. This CDR3 spans 13 amino acids. With 4 bases removed from V and 4 bases from J, the gap between germline ends came to 10 bases. DNA for the CDR3: TGCGCCAGCAGCACTGAGATTTCAGATACGCAGTATTTT. Its protein product is CASSTEISDTQYF.

The chain employs TRBV27 and TRBJ2-5, with D uncertain. This CDR3 is built from 13 residues. CDR1 and CDR2 (germline): MNHEY, SMNVEV (reference sequence). V lost 8 bases to trimming and J lost 2 bases, with 12 bases between them. CDR3 protein: CASSSLVQETQYF. In nucleotides, the CDR3 is TGTGCCAGCTCAAGCCTAGTTCAAGAGACCCAGTACTTC.

The chain uses TRBV28 and TRBJ2-1, with D possibly TRBD2 on 6 matching bases. V was shortened by 10 bases and J by 8 bases, with 12 bases between the two germline ends. Per germline, CDR1 MDHEN and CDR2 SYDVKM. CDR3 length equals 11 residues. CDR3 nucleotides: TGTGCCATCGGGGGTGTGTATGAGCAGTTCTTC. Encoded protein: CAIGGVYEQFF.

The chain combines TRBV5-1 with TRBJ2-7; unclear D gene. The length of the CDR3 is 14 residues. Germline assignment: CDR1 SGHRS and CDR2 YFSETQ. Trimming pared 3 bases from V and 3 bases from J, leaving 13 bases between. CDR3 sequence: CASSSLTDSYEQYF. The CDR3 DNA is TGCGCCAGCAGCTCCCTGACTGATAGCTACGAGCAGTACTTC.

This clone showed up just once. The chain employs TRBV12-3 or TRBV12-4 and TRBJ2-7, with D maybe TRBD2 (5 bases). The V end was cut by 4 bases, the J end by 9 bases, with 10 bases between. CDR3 size: 11 residues. The CDR3 spells CASSSHEGQYF. The CDR3 DNA reads as TGTGCCAGCAGTTCCCACGAGGGGCAGTACTTC.

The chain joins TRBV6-6 to TRBJ1-5; 8 nucleotides align to TRBD1. The CDR3 runs 15 residues. V trimming: 5 bases; J trimming: 5 bases; junction bases outside the gene matches: 8. Germline values: CDR1 MNHNY, CDR2 SVGAGI (reference sequence). CDR3 sequence: CASSPRTGRDQPQHF. The CDR3 DNA reads as TGTGCCAGCAGTCCCCGGACAGGGAGGGATCAGCCCCAGCATTTT.

The chain has TRBV10-3 and TRBJ1-4, with 8 positions matching TRBD1. With V trimmed by 5 bases and J by 2 bases, 4 bases remained unmatched. The CDR3 loop spans 15 amino acids. Germline CDR1 and CDR2: ENHRY and SYGVKD. The CDR3: CAISNNRGTNEKLFF. CDR3 DNA sequence: TGTGCCATCAGTAACAACAGGGGGACTAATGAAAAACTGTTTTTT.

The gene calls are TRBV5-1 and TRBJ2-2, with D possibly matching TRBD1 (5 bases). The germline V and J ends were trimmed by 1 base and 3 bases, with 7 bases remaining between them. The CDR3 is made up of 14 amino acids. CDR1 is SGHRS, CDR2 YFSETQ, per germline. CDR3 loop: CASSLKGDTGELFF. DNA for the CDR3: TGCGCCAGCAGCTTGAAAGGGGACACCGGGGAGCTGTTTTTT.